Below, 8 T cell receptor beta chains from the same sample are listed, as sequenced in a study of cytotoxic CD8 clonotypes in ibrutinib-treated CLL (dated by TCRdb to 2020 to 2023). What the time point label conveys for this sample: 12 months on ibrutinib. Library construction relied on the immunoSEQ multiplex PCR assay. TCRdb mirrors the immuneACCESS table, restricted to in-frame sequences. Some clones are absent from its copies; in checked studies, under half trace to an unresolved V gene, and the reason for the others is unknown. Within this sample are under 150,000 clones, with 80% to 95% of them counted one time only. The ten largest clonotypes hold approximately 10% of the sample. This material consisted of PBMCs, taken after 12 months of ibrutinib treatment. The receptors were sampled from a human donor with chronic lymphocytic leukemia.

The chain carries TRBV7-9 and TRBJ2-7; 12 bases align to TRBD2. The CDR3 loop spans 15 amino acids. Trimming at V came to 5 bases and at J to 0 bases, leaving 2 bases not matched to a gene. Germline CDR1 reads SEHNR; CDR2 reads FQNEAQ (reference sequence). This CDR3 reads CASSPTSGSSYEQYF. For the CDR3, the DNA is TGTGCCAGCAGCCCGACTAGCGGGAGCTCCTACGAGCAGTACTTC.

The gene calls are TRBV11-3 and TRBJ2-1, with TRBD2 matching over 13 bases. This CDR3 is built from 16 residues. With V trimmed by 5 bases and J by 9 bases, 10 bases remained unmatched. Germline loops: CDR1 SGHNT, CDR2 YENEEA. In DNA, the CDR3 is TGTGCCAGCAGCCCTGGACTAGCGGGAGCATTGGGTGAGCAGTTCTTC. Protein: CASSPGLAGALGEQFF. Complete variable domain (other parts from reference TRBV11-3 and TRBJ2-1): EAGVVQSPRYKIIEKKQPVAFWCNPISGHNTLYWYLQNLGQGPELLIRYENEEAVDDSQLPKDRFSAERLKGVDSTLKIQPAELGDSAVYLCASSPGLAGALGEQFFGPGTRLTVL.

The rearrangement uses TRBV13 and TRBJ2-7, with 8 bases matching TRBD1. The CDR3 totals 16 residues. The junction had 14 bases not matched to a gene; V was cut back by 6 bases and J by 4 bases. Germline lookup yields CDR1 PRHDT and CDR2 FYEKMQ (reference sequence). Here the CDR3 reads CASSRGPETGAYEQYF. The CDR3 DNA is TGTGCCAGCAGTCGGGGACCCGAGACAGGGGCTTACGAGCAGTACTTC.

This chain joins TRBV12-5 and TRBJ1-5; D is undetermined. The CDR3 has 13 residues. Germline V CDR1 and CDR2: LGHNT, FRNRAP. The V end was cut by 1 base, the J end by 4 bases, with 5 bases between. The CDR3, as DNA: TGTGCTAGTGGTTTGGGGGTGAATCAGCCCCAGCATTTT. Protein sequence: CASGLGVNQPQHF.

This clone has only a few counts. The V call is TRBV5-1, the J call TRBJ1-1, with D perhaps matching TRBD1 (6 bases). This CDR3 region has 14 residues. Germline assignment: CDR1 SGHRS and CDR2 YFSETQ. V was shortened by 1 base and J by 1 base, with 8 bases between the two germline ends. CDR3 amino acids: CASSLWTANTEAFF. In nucleotides, the CDR3 is TGCGCCAGCAGCTTGTGGACAGCGAACACTGAAGCTTTCTTT.

This clone was detected once. The chain couples TRBV7-2 to TRBJ1-1; a weak D match, TRBD1 (5 bases). Germline V CDR1 and CDR2: SGHTA, FQGNSA. CDR3 length: 13 amino acids. V lost 6 bases and J 10 bases, leaving 18 bases between the germline ends. The CDR3 nucleotides read TGTGCCAGCAGACTTACCGGGACCTTGGGAGCTTTCTTT. It encodes CASRLTGTLGAFF.

A few counts support this clone. The chain carries TRBV19 and TRBJ1-5; maybe TRBD1 (5 bases). Germline V gene lookup returns CDR1 LNHDA and CDR2 SQIVND (reference sequence). The CDR3 loop spans 13 amino acids. Trimming took 11 bases from V and 2 from J, leaving 13 bases between them. The CDR3 nucleotides are TGTGCCTCCCGGGGCTTAGGCAATCAGCCCCAGCATTTT. Amino acid sequence: CASRGLGNQPQHF.

This chain connects TRBV27 to TRBJ2-7, with D perhaps matching TRBD1 or TRBD2 (6 bases each). Trimming removed 2 bases at V and 1 base at J, with 9 bases between. The CDR3 sequence is 14 residues long. Germline assignment: CDR1 MNHEY and CDR2 SMNVEV (reference sequence). CDR3 coding DNA: TGTGCCAGCAGTTTAAGGGGGAGGTCCTACGAGCAGTACTTC. It translates to CASSLRGRSYEQYF.